The present T cell receptor (beta chain) was sequenced within a study of T cells of healthy individuals. This CDR3 contains 12 residues. TCRdb called the 5' RACE reads again in MiXCR, with one record for every CDR3 protein. The sample lists 100,000 or so distinct CDR3 sequences; around 17% were seen once. The J gene is TRBJ2-2, the V gene TRBV12-3 or TRBV12-4; D possibly uses TRBD1 or TRBD2 (5 bases each). This TCR derives from a human donor in good health. In DNA, the CDR3 is TGTGGGGGCTCCGGGGACACCGGGGAGCTGTTTTTT. Its protein product is CGGSGDTGELFF.